These 22 T cell receptor beta chains came from one sample sequenced in a study of beta chain features in type 1 diabetes (dated by TCRdb to the late 2010s). Libraries were prepared through the immunoSEQ multiplex PCR assay. The High Capacity cDNA Reverse Transcription Kit was used to reverse transcribe all of the isolated RNA, meaning that expressed TCRB transcripts were what got sequenced. TCRdb obtained this table from immuneACCESS and retained in-frame rearrangements with V and J assigned. These tables miss some clones; where compared with another copy, unresolved V genes account for less than half of the shortfall, and the remainder is unexplained. The sample has under 300,000 clones on record, 16% of them singletons. The top ten clones comprise approximately 0.087% of the sample. What the study reported, not specific to this receptor: Type 1 diabetes patients showed a moderate but significant shortening of TCRB CDR3 length in all four CD4+ subsets.

Their cognate antigens are unknown. The specimen was naive CD4+ T cells from blood. The intended sense of this specimen's cell subset or site label: true naive CD4+ T cells. The receptors shown here come from a young man with type 1 diabetes.

This clone occurred a few times. V and J are TRBV15 and TRBJ2-1, with 10 positions matching TRBD1. Germline V gives CDR1 LNHNV, CDR2 YYDKDF (reference sequence). The CDR3 is 14 amino acids. The trim removed 8 bases at V and 7 bases at J, leaving 8 bases unmatched. The CDR3 reads CATFDRGQGNEQFF. The DNA for the CDR3 is TGTGCCACCTTCGACAGGGGGCAGGGGAATGAGCAGTTCTTC.

The V gene is TRBV5-4, the J gene TRBJ2-5; D may be TRBD2 (6 bases). CDR1 and CDR2 from the germline V gene are SGHNT and YYREEE (reference sequence). The germline V and J ends were trimmed by 4 bases and 4 bases, with 11 bases remaining between them. The CDR3 is 13 amino acids. Here the CDR3 DNA reads TGTGCCAGCAGCGGAGGGCCCGCAGAGACCCAGTACTTC. Amino acid sequence: CASSGGPAETQYF.

There are a few counts of this clone. The V call is TRBV5-1, the J call TRBJ2-3; the match to TRBD1 covers 9 bases. There are 14 residues in the CDR3. Germline V gene data show CDR1 as SGHRS and CDR2 as YFSETQ. The V gene end was trimmed by 5 bases and the J gene end by 3 bases; junction bases not matched to a gene: 4. As DNA, the CDR3 is TGCGCCAGCAGGGCCGGGACAGGGACAGATACGCAGTATTTT. It encodes CASRAGTGTDTQYF.

This clone appeared a few times. The V and J genes are TRBV28 and TRBJ2-2, with TRBD2 matching over 9 bases. This CDR3 is built from 16 residues. Germline trimming cut 2 bases from V and 11 bases from J; bases unmatched to any gene: 12. In germline, CDR1 is MDHEN, CDR2 SYDVKM. CDR3 sequence (DNA): TGTGCCAGCAGTTTAAGTAGCGGGAGTCGCCCTCCAGAGCTGTTTTTT. Its translation: CASSLSSGSRPPELFF.

The chain recombines TRBV29-1 with TRBJ2-7; D may be TRBD2 (5 bases). Germline lookup yields CDR1 SQVTM and CDR2 ANQGSEA. The CDR3 extends over 14 amino acids. V lost 2 bases and J lost 3, with 14 bases in between. The CDR3 bases are TGCAGCGTTGAATCGGGCGTCCGGGACTACGAGCAGTACTTC. As protein: CSVESGVRDYEQYF.

Notes on this clone: This sample also contains other DNA sequences that code for the same CDR3. The chain joins TRBV7-2 to TRBJ2-7, with no clear D. This CDR3 comprises 11 residues. Germline assignment: CDR1 SGHTA and CDR2 FQGNSA. Trimming left V 5 bases short and J 3 bases short, with 5 bases between. CDR3 loop: CASSLLYEQYF. DNA for the CDR3: TGTGCCAGCAGCCTACTCTACGAGCAGTACTTC.

The chain has TRBV5-1 and TRBJ1-2; D unclear. Trimming took off 1 base at V and 0 bases at J, with 7 bases between the two ends. Germline V gives CDR1 SGHRS, CDR2 YFSETQ. The length of the CDR3 is 14 residues. Written as DNA, the CDR3 is TGCGCCAGCAGCTTGCCAGGTTCTAACTATGGCTACACCTTC. Amino acids: CASSLPGSNYGYTF.

This clone occurred a few times. V usage is TRBV29-1 and J usage is TRBJ1-2; 10 positions agree with TRBD1. The V gene's germline CDR1 is SQVTM and CDR2 ANQGSEA. Trimming removed 3 bases from V and 7 bases from J; junction bases left unmatched: 8. The CDR3 is made up of 14 amino acids. CDR3 amino acids: CSVEAGQGYGGYTF. The CDR3 region has the DNA TGCAGCGTTGAGGCGGGACAGGGGTACGGTGGCTACACCTTC.

The chain recombines TRBV29-1 with TRBJ1-2, with a possible D match to TRBD1 (6 bases). CDR3 length equals 15 residues. V shed 4 bases and J shed 5 bases, with 20 bases lying between them. CDR1 SQVTM and CDR2 ANQGSEA come from the germline V gene. CDR3 amino acids: CSVAAGTTSSYGYTF. DNA for the CDR3: TGCAGCGTTGCCGCCGGGACAACTTCTAGTTATGGCTACACCTTC.

This clone was seen a few times. V and J are TRBV21-1 and TRBJ2-7. TRBV21-1 is a pseudogene locus. CDR3 length equals 8 residues. Here the CDR3 DNA reads TGTGCCAGCAGCAGCCCGTACTTC. This translates into CASSSPYF.

The chain is built from TRBV2 and TRBJ2-7; D gene ambiguous. The V gene lost 9 bases and the J gene lost 1 base, with 16 bases spanning the gap. The CDR3 is 14 residues long. The germline V gene has CDR1 SNHLY and CDR2 FYNNEI. CDR3 sequence: CASVMSDRSYEQYF. CDR3 nucleotides: TGTGCCAGTGTGATGTCAGATCGGTCCTACGAGCAGTACTTC. The full variable domain, in which reference TRBV2 and TRBJ2-7 provide the parts outside the CDR3, is EPEVTQTPSHQVTQMGQEVILRCVPISNHLYFYWYRQILGQKVEFLVSFYNNEISEKSEIFDDQFSVERPDGSNFTLKIRSTKLEDSAMYFCASVMSDRSYEQYFGPGTRLTVT.

This rearrangement joins TRBV30 to TRBJ1-2, with D possibly TRBD1 on 5 matching bases. Germline lookup yields CDR1 GTSNPN and CDR2 SVGIG (reference sequence). V was trimmed by 0 bases and J by 7 bases, leaving 12 bases between them. The CDR3 covers 13 residues. In DNA, the CDR3 is TGTGCCTGGAGTGTAACCCAGGGAAGTGGCTACACCTTC. It encodes CAWSVTQGSGYTF.

The chain links TRBV15 to TRBJ2-6, with 7 bases matching TRBD1. The CDR3 sequence is 17 residues long. Germline CDR1 and CDR2: LNHNV and YYDKDF (reference sequence). The J segment lost 1 base and the V segment lost 3 bases, leaving 6 bases of the junction unmatched. The CDR3 DNA sequence: TGTGCCACCAGCAGCGACAGGGCCGGGTCTGGGGCCAACGTCCTGACTTTC. This sequence encodes CATSSDRAGSGANVLTF. Combining the CDR3 with reference TRBV15 and TRBJ2-6 gives the whole variable domain DAMVIQNPRYQVTQFGKPVTLSCSQTLNHNVMYWYQQKSSQAPKLLFHYYDKDFNNEADTPDNFQSRRPNTSFCFLDIRSPGLGDTAMYLCATSSDRAGSGANVLTFGAGSRLTVL.

V and J are TRBV11-2 and TRBJ2-5; TRBD1 matches 10 bases. Looked up from germline, CDR1 is SGHAT and CDR2 is FQNNGV. With 6 bases clipped from V and 3 bases from J, the junction kept 1 base outside the gene matches. This CDR3 has 13 amino acids. The CDR3, as DNA: TGTGCCAGCAGGGGGACAGGGGAAGAGACCCAGTACTTC. It is translated as CASRGTGEETQYF.

This clone has only one observation. V is TRBV27 and J is TRBJ2-1; 11 nucleotides align to TRBD2. This CDR3 has 13 residues. Germline trimming cut 5 bases from V and 15 bases from J; bases unmatched to any gene: 9. Germline V gene lookup returns CDR1 MNHEY and CDR2 SMNVEV (reference sequence). CDR3 sequence (DNA): TGTGCCAGCAGTCCCCAACTAGCGGGGGACTGGTTCTTC. Translating it yields CASSPQLAGDWFF.

This clone was counted between two and nine times. The J gene is TRBJ2-1, the V gene TRBV14; D is tentatively TRBD1 or TRBD2 (5 bases each). This CDR3 is 12 amino acids long. Trimming took off 1 base at V and 12 bases at J, with 10 bases between the two ends. Germline V gene sequence: CDR1 SGHDN, CDR2 FVKESK. CDR3 sequence reads: CASSQGGTAQFF. CDR3 bases: TGTGCCAGCAGCCAAGGTGGGACGGCGCAGTTCTTC. Looking up the rest from reference TRBV14 and TRBJ2-1 gives the full variable domain: EAGVTQFPSHSVIEKGQTVTLRCDPISGHDNLYWYRRVMGKEIKFLLHFVKESKQDESGMPNNRFLAERTGGTYSTLKVQPAELEDSGVYFCASSQGGTAQFFGPGTRLTVL.

The chain couples TRBV9 to TRBJ2-6; either TRBD1 or TRBD2 may supply D (5 bases each). Between the trimmed V and J ends, which lost 7 bases and 0 bases, there was a span of 11 bases. Per germline, CDR1 SGDLS and CDR2 YYNGEE. This CDR3 region has 15 residues. The CDR3 DNA sequence: TGTGCCAGCCTCGAAGGGACCTCTGGGGCCAACGTCCTGACTTTC. Translating gives CASLEGTSGANVLTF. The full variable domain, in which reference TRBV9 and TRBJ2-6 provide the parts outside the CDR3, is DSGVTQTPKHLITATGQRVTLRCSPRSGDLSVYWYQQSLDQGLQFLIQYYNGEERAKGNILERFSAQQFPDLHSELNLSSLELGDSALYFCASLEGTSGANVLTFGAGSRLTVL.

The chain links TRBV29-1 to TRBJ1-2; D is undetermined. Trimming removed 6 bases at V and 8 bases at J, with 4 bases between. The V gene's germline CDR1 is SQVTM and CDR2 ANQGSEA. The CDR3 covers 8 residues. CDR3 bases: TGCAGCGTGGCAGGCTACACCTTC. Amino acid sequence: CSVAGYTF.

This clone was recorded a few times. The chain recombines TRBV4-3 with TRBJ2-1; TRBD2 aligns across 8 bases. The V gene end was trimmed by 1 base and the J gene end by 3 bases; junction bases not matched to a gene: 5. The CDR3 sequence is 16 residues long. The germline gives CDR1 LGHNA, CDR2 YSLEER. CDR3 sequence reads: CASSQVAGLNYNEQFF. Here the CDR3 DNA reads TGCGCCAGCAGCCAAGTAGCGGGACTCAACTACAATGAGCAGTTCTTC.

The V call is TRBV7-2, the J call TRBJ2-5; tentative D call: TRBD2 (6 bases). V lost 5 bases and J 2 bases, leaving 12 bases between the germline ends. The CDR3 runs to 14 residues. The V gene's germline CDR1 is SGHTA and CDR2 FQGNSA. The CDR3: CASSPGAGQETQYF. The CDR3 nucleotides read TGTGCCAGCAGCCCGGGAGCCGGACAAGAGACCCAGTACTTC.

This clone turned up a few times. J is TRBJ2-5 and V is TRBV4-1; unclear D gene. Trimming removed 0 bases from V and 1 base from J, with 6 bases in between. The CDR3 contains 14 residues. Germline lookup yields CDR1 MGHRA and CDR2 YSYEKL. CDR3 DNA sequence: TGCGCCAGCAGCCAAGACCCGTTCCAAGAGACCCAGTACTTC. Translated: CASSQDPFQETQYF.

The CDR3 coding sequence is TGCGCCAGCAGCCAAGAACAGGAACTCAATCAGCCCCAGCATTTT. Translated: CASSQEQELNQPQHF. V gene TRBV4-1 combines with J gene TRBJ1-5; tentatively, D is TRBD1 (5 bases). From germline, CDR1 is MGHRA and CDR2 YSYEKL. With 0 bases removed from V and 3 bases from J, the gap between germline ends came to 9 bases. The CDR3 has 15 residues.